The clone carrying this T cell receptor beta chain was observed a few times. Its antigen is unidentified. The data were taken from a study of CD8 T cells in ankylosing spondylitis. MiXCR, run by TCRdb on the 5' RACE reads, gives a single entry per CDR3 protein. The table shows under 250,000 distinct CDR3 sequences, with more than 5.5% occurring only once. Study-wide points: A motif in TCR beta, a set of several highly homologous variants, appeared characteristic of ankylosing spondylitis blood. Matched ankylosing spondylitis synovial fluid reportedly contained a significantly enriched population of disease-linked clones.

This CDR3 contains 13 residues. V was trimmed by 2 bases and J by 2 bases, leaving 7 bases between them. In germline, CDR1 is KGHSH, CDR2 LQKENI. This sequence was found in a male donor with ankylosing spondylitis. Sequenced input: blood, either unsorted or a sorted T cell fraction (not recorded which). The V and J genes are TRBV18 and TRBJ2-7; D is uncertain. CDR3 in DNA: TGTGCCAGCTCACCAAGCCTTACCTACGAGCAGTACTTC. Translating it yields CASSPSLTYEQYF.